These T cell receptor beta chains were read from a single sample in a study of cytotoxic CD8 clonotypes in ibrutinib-treated CLL. The repertoire was sequenced with immunoSEQ multiplex PCR; TCRdb's copy has only in-frame clones and lacks some. The sample includes over 150,000 clones, over 60% of them seen just once. Sample: PBMCs, taken after 24 months of ibrutinib treatment. The receptors were gathered from a human donor with chronic lymphocytic leukemia. Both conserved end residues are part of each CDR3. Each record gives: V gene, clone size, J gene, D gene, CDR3 protein, CDR3 DNA. A D gene is named only where the DNA matches it firmly. A row's size may be missing; if present it is once, few, many or a size class.

v_call: TRBV4-1; clone_size: -; j_call: TRBJ1-4; d_call: TRBD1; cdr3_aa: CASSPWGDRGNLNEKLFF; cdr3_nt: TGCGCCAGCAGCCCCTGGGGCGACAGGGGAAACCTTAATGAAAAACTGTTTTTT
v_call: TRBV28; clone_size: -; j_call: TRBJ1-5; d_call: -; cdr3_aa: CASSLLRTGQHF; cdr3_nt: TGTGCCAGCAGTTTGCTTCGCACAGGGCAGCATTTT
v_call: TRBV6-1; clone_size: once; j_call: TRBJ2-7; d_call: TRBD1; cdr3_aa: CASSGFGTGGYEQYF; cdr3_nt: TGTGCCAGCAGCGGTTTTGGGACAGGGGGTTACGAGCAGTACTTC
v_call: TRBV9; clone_size: -; j_call: TRBJ1-4; d_call: -; cdr3_aa: CASSEEEGGGKLFF; cdr3_nt: TGTGCCAGCAGCGAGGAGGAAGGCGGTGGAAAACTGTTTTTT
v_call: TRBV7-8; clone_size: -; j_call: TRBJ1-2; d_call: -; cdr3_aa: CASGRRDPYTF; cdr3_nt: TGTGCCAGTGGTCGGAGGGACCCCTACACCTTC
v_call: TRBV6-6; clone_size: -; j_call: TRBJ2-3; d_call: -; cdr3_aa: CASSYSSTDTQYF; cdr3_nt: TGTGCCAGCAGCTATTCATCTACAGATACGCAGTATTTT
v_call: TRBV19; clone_size: -; j_call: TRBJ1-1; d_call: TRBD1; cdr3_aa: CASGGDSKTNTEAFF; cdr3_nt: TGTGCCAGTGGGGGGGACAGCAAGACGAACACTGAAGCTTTCTTT
v_call: TRBV4-2; clone_size: -; j_call: TRBJ2-1; d_call: TRBD2; cdr3_aa: CASSQESSGEQFF; cdr3_nt: TGTGCCAGCAGCCAAGAATCTAGCGGGGAGCAGTTCTTC
v_call: TRBV11-2; clone_size: -; j_call: TRBJ2-3; d_call: TRBD1; cdr3_aa: CASSVQGAYTDTQYF; cdr3_nt: TGTGCCAGCAGCGTACAGGGGGCCTACACAGATACGCAGTATTTT
v_call: TRBV18; clone_size: -; j_call: TRBJ2-7; d_call: TRBD2; cdr3_aa: CASSPTLAGLYEQYF; cdr3_nt: TGTGCCAGCTCACCAACGCTAGCGGGTCTCTACGAGCAGTACTTC
v_call: TRBV18; clone_size: -; j_call: TRBJ2-7; d_call: TRBD1; cdr3_aa: CASSPPDRVSSYEQYF; cdr3_nt: TGTGCCAGCTCACCTCCCGACAGGGTATCCTCCTACGAGCAGTACTTC
v_call: TRBV5-1; clone_size: few; j_call: TRBJ1-2; d_call: -; cdr3_aa: CASSLQEGGYTF; cdr3_nt: TGCGCCAGCAGCTTACAGGAAGGAGGCTACACCTTC
v_call: TRBV30; clone_size: few; j_call: TRBJ2-2; d_call: -; cdr3_aa: CAWSTRFGELFF; cdr3_nt: TGTGCCTGGAGTACGAGATTCGGGGAGCTGTTTTTT
v_call: TRBV7-9; clone_size: few; j_call: TRBJ2-1; d_call: TRBD2; cdr3_aa: CASSTLAGSNEQFF; cdr3_nt: TGTGCCAGCAGCACACTAGCGGGATCCAATGAGCAGTTCTTC
v_call: TRBV6-5; clone_size: -; j_call: TRBJ2-2; d_call: -; cdr3_aa: CASSWGLGTGELFF; cdr3_nt: TGTGCCAGCAGTTGGGGGCTCGGCACCGGGGAGCTGTTTTTT
v_call: TRBV19; clone_size: few; j_call: TRBJ2-2; d_call: -; cdr3_aa: CASSRGPNTGELFF; cdr3_nt: TGTGCCAGTAGTAGGGGGCCAAACACCGGGGAGCTGTTTTTT
v_call: TRBV7-2; clone_size: -; j_call: TRBJ2-7; d_call: -; cdr3_aa: CASSPQGWWEQYF; cdr3_nt: TGTGCCAGCAGCCCACAGGGATGGTGGGAGCAGTACTTC
v_call: TRBV7-9; clone_size: -; j_call: TRBJ1-4; d_call: -; cdr3_aa: CASSSDAETATNEKLFF; cdr3_nt: TGTGCCAGCAGCTCCGACGCAGAGACTGCTACTAATGAAAAACTGTTTTTT
v_call: TRBV2; clone_size: -; j_call: TRBJ2-7; d_call: -; cdr3_aa: CASSDEGFSYEQYF; cdr3_nt: TGTGCCAGCAGTGATGAGGGCTTCTCCTACGAGCAGTACTTC
v_call: TRBV7-2; clone_size: -; j_call: TRBJ2-1; d_call: -; cdr3_aa: CASTDDTPRYGEQFF; cdr3_nt: TGTGCCAGCACTGACGATACGCCTAGGTATGGTGAGCAGTTCTTC
v_call: TRBV7-2; clone_size: -; j_call: TRBJ1-2; d_call: TRBD1; cdr3_aa: CASSLVQGANYGYTF; cdr3_nt: TGTGCCAGCAGCTTAGTACAGGGGGCTAACTATGGCTACACCTTC
v_call: TRBV19; clone_size: few; j_call: TRBJ2-6; d_call: -; cdr3_aa: CATRPGANVLTF; cdr3_nt: TGTGCCACCCGTCCTGGGGCCAACGTCCTGACTTTC
v_call: TRBV12-5; clone_size: few; j_call: TRBJ2-1; d_call: -; cdr3_aa: CASGMESGLGQFF; cdr3_nt: TGTGCTAGTGGTATGGAGAGCGGGTTAGGGCAGTTCTTC
v_call: TRBV7-9; clone_size: -; j_call: TRBJ1-1; d_call: -; cdr3_aa: CASSLDLEVAFF; cdr3_nt: TGTGCCAGCAGCTTAGATTTAGAGGTAGCTTTCTTT
v_call: TRBV18; clone_size: few; j_call: TRBJ2-7; d_call: -; cdr3_aa: CASSMNRASYEQYF; cdr3_nt: TGTGCCAGCTCAATGAACAGGGCCAGCTACGAGCAGTACTTC
v_call: TRBV7-2; clone_size: once; j_call: TRBJ2-3; d_call: -; cdr3_aa: CASSPGQFFADTQYF; cdr3_nt: TGTGCCAGCAGCCCAGGACAGTTTTTTGCAGATACGCAGTATTTT
v_call: TRBV27; clone_size: -; j_call: TRBJ2-7; d_call: -; cdr3_aa: CASSRRDGTYEQYF; cdr3_nt: TGTGCCAGCAGTCGACGGGACGGCACCTACGAGCAGTACTTC
v_call: TRBV6-5; clone_size: -; j_call: TRBJ2-7; d_call: -; cdr3_aa: CASSYKGFYYEQYF; cdr3_nt: TGTGCCAGCAGTTACAAAGGGTTTTACTACGAGCAGTACTTC
v_call: TRBV5-6; clone_size: -; j_call: TRBJ1-3; d_call: TRBD1; cdr3_aa: CASSLGQLFSGNTIYF; cdr3_nt: TGTGCCAGCAGCCTGGGACAGCTTTTCTCTGGAAACACCATATATTTT
v_call: TRBV5-8; clone_size: once; j_call: TRBJ1-1; d_call: -; cdr3_aa: CASSLVSGDTEAFF; cdr3_nt: TGTGCCAGCAGCTTGGTTTCAGGGGACACTGAAGCTTTCTTT
v_call: TRBV29-1; clone_size: -; j_call: TRBJ2-5; d_call: TRBD1; cdr3_aa: CSVQKRTGGGETQYF; cdr3_nt: TGCAGCGTTCAAAAAAGGACAGGGGGAGGGGAGACCCAGTACTTC
v_call: TRBV5-1; clone_size: -; j_call: TRBJ2-5; d_call: TRBD2; cdr3_aa: CASSLTSGREETQYF; cdr3_nt: TGCGCCAGCAGCTTGACTAGCGGGAGGGAAGAGACCCAGTACTTC